Below, 31 T cell receptor beta chains from the same sample are listed, as sequenced in a study of blood T cell repertoires in COVID-19. Sequencing used immunoSEQ multiplex PCR; TCRdb keeps in-frame clones, though not all of them. The repertoire holds a few hundred thousand clones, around 92% seen once, with around 1.3% in the top ten. The sample was peripheral blood. The receptor set was obtained from a middle-aged man with acute or convalescent COVID-19.

The rearrangement joins TRBV25-1 to TRBJ2-7, with D tentatively TRBD2 (7 bases). From germline, CDR1 is MGHDK and CDR2 SYGVNS. Trimming removed 7 bases from V and 4 bases from J, with 14 bases in between. The CDR3 length is 13 residues. CDR3 bases: TGTGCCAGCACCCTGGGGGGGCCATACGAGCAGTACTTC. Protein: CASTLGGPYEQYF.

The J gene is TRBJ2-5, the V gene TRBV7-9, with 9 bases aligning to TRBD2. The CDR3 spans 17 residues. Trimming at V came to 0 bases and at J to 3 bases, leaving 8 bases not matched to a gene. Germline V lookup: CDR1 SEHNR, CDR2 FQNEAQ (reference sequence). The DNA for the CDR3 is TGTGCCAGCAGCTTAGCCTCTAGCGGGGCAGGGGAAGAGACCCAGTACTTC. It yields the protein CASSLASSGAGEETQYF.

CDR3 nucleotide sequence: TGTGCCAGCCGGGAGACTAGCGGGGGGGCCGCTGAGCAGTTCTTC. Translating it yields CASRETSGGAAEQFF. The V call is TRBV6-5, the J call TRBJ2-1, with 14 bases matching TRBD2. Looked up from germline, CDR1 is MNHEY and CDR2 is SVGAGI. Trimming at V came to 8 bases and at J to 9 bases, leaving 9 bases not matched to a gene. The CDR3 contains 15 residues.

The V gene is TRBV14, the J gene TRBJ2-3; no reliable D call. V dropped 6 bases and J dropped 5 bases, with 6 bases sitting between them. CDR1 is SGHDN, CDR2 FVKESK, per germline. The CDR3 is made up of 11 amino acids. CDR3 region: CASSSGDTQYF. The DNA for the CDR3 is TGTGCCAGCAGTTCGGGAGATACGCAGTATTTT.

This clone came up a few times. The chain uses TRBV13 and TRBJ1-2; 7 nucleotides align to TRBD1. The CDR3 sequence is 13 residues long. CDR1 and CDR2 (germline): PRHDT, FYEKMQ (reference sequence). The junction had 4 bases not matched to a gene; V was cut back by 2 bases and J by 7 bases. The CDR3: CASSLRGLGGYTF. CDR3 nucleotides: TGTGCCAGCAGCTTAAGGGGGCTGGGTGGCTACACCTTC.

This chain joins TRBV5-6 and TRBJ2-7; 8 nucleotides align to TRBD1. Germline V CDR1 and CDR2: SGHDT, YYEEEE. Unmatched junction bases numbered 6, after V lost 3 bases and J lost 1 base. The CDR3 runs 15 residues. CDR3 nucleotides: TGTGCCAGCAGCTCTCCGGGACAGGAGTCCTACGAGCAGTACTTC. This encodes CASSSPGQESYEQYF.

The CDR3 sequence is CAGVAGGPSDTQYF. The CDR3 nucleotides read TGTGCCGGGGTGGCGGGAGGGCCATCAGATACGCAGTATTTT. The genes are TRBV6-5 and TRBJ2-3; TRBD2 matches at 9 bases. Per the germline V gene, CDR1 is MNHEY and CDR2 is SVGAGI. The CDR3 contains 14 residues. The J segment lost 4 bases and the V segment lost 11 bases, leaving 10 bases of the junction unmatched.

The rearrangement uses TRBV4-1 and TRBJ2-7, with 8 nucleotides matching TRBD2. Germline V gene lookup returns CDR1 MGHRA and CDR2 YSYEKL. The CDR3 contains 16 residues. V was clipped by 1 base and J by 2 bases; unmatched bases: 7. CDR3 sequence reads: CASSQGSGTRAYEQYF. The CDR3, as DNA: TGCGCCAGCAGCCAAGGATCCGGGACTAGAGCCTACGAGCAGTACTTC.

The sample holds a few counts of this clone. The rearrangement joins TRBV6-5 to TRBJ2-3; possible D gene TRBD2, 6 bases. Germline V lookup: CDR1 MNHEY, CDR2 SVGAGI. With 5 bases removed from V and 8 bases from J, the gap between germline ends came to 14 bases. This CDR3 spans 13 amino acids. The CDR3 coding sequence is TGTGCCAGCAGTCGGGACTCCGCAGCTACGCAGTATTTT. The encoded protein is CASSRDSAATQYF.

The rearrangement links TRBV28 to TRBJ2-7; TRBD2 matches 13 bases. In germline, CDR1 is MDHEN, CDR2 SYDVKM. The CDR3 totals 16 residues. The trim removed 5 bases at V and 4 bases at J, leaving 8 bases unmatched. CDR3 sequence reads: CASSHRTSGGRYEQYF. As DNA, the CDR3 is TGTGCCAGCAGTCATAGGACTAGCGGGGGAAGATACGAGCAGTACTTC.

The rearrangement uses TRBV4-2 and TRBJ2-2; 9 bases are shared with TRBD2. V was pared by 0 bases and J by 7 bases, with 9 bases of the junction left unmatched. Germline lookup yields CDR1 LGHNA and CDR2 YNFKEQ. This CDR3 comprises 17 residues. The CDR3 spells CASSQEWRGGQNGELFF. CDR3 DNA sequence: TGTGCCAGCAGCCAAGAATGGCGGGGGGGCCAAAACGGGGAGCTGTTTTTT.

The chain employs TRBV11-2 and TRBJ1-4; TRBD1 matches 12 bases. V lost 2 bases, J lost 2 bases, and 6 bases stayed unmatched. Germline V gene data show CDR1 as SGHAT and CDR2 as FQNNGV. CDR3 length: 18 amino acids. CDR3 nucleotide sequence: TGTGCCAGCAGCTTAAAAGGGACAGGGGGCTGGACTAATGAAAAACTGTTTTTT. As protein: CASSLKGTGGWTNEKLFF.

As DNA, the CDR3 is TGTGCCAGCAGTCCAAGTACTAGCAGCACAGATACGCAGTATTTT. It translates to CASSPSTSSTDTQYF. The chain couples TRBV3-1 (or the pseudogene TRBV3-2) to TRBJ2-3; possibly TRBD2 for D (6 bases). This CDR3 has 15 residues. Germline CDR1 and CDR2: LGHDT and YNNKEL (reference sequence). The V end was cut by 6 bases, the J end by 0 bases, with 13 bases between.

In this sample, this clone turned up once. This rearrangement joins TRBV2 to TRBJ2-7, with D uncertain. Trimming cost V 5 bases and J 9 bases, with 17 bases left between them. CDR1 is SNHLY, CDR2 FYNNEI, per germline. The CDR3 is 13 residues long. CDR3 in amino acids: CASSPGSQLRQYF. CDR3 sequence (DNA): TGTGCCAGCAGTCCCGGGTCCCAGTTACGGCAGTACTTC.

This clone was seen a few times. The genes are TRBV4-3 and TRBJ1-2; D is perhaps TRBD1 (5 bases). Germline-derived CDR1 and CDR2 are LGHNA and YSLEER. This CDR3 is 16 amino acids long. V gave up 4 bases and J gave up 6 bases, with 21 bases separating them. The CDR3 nucleotides are TGCGCCAGCAGCCGATGGTCGGCGGCAGGGTCGGATGGCTACACCTTC. Its protein product is CASSRWSAAGSDGYTF.

This chain uses TRBV27 with TRBJ1-6; TRBD1 agrees at 8 bases. The germline gives CDR1 MNHEY, CDR2 SMNVEV (reference sequence). This CDR3 is built from 17 residues. V lost 3 bases, J lost 0 bases, and 4 bases stayed unmatched. In DNA form, the CDR3 reads TGTGCCAGCAGTTTCAGGGGGCCCAGCTCCTATAATTCACCCCTCCACTTT. The encoded protein is CASSFRGPSSYNSPLHF.

The chain has TRBV2 and TRBJ2-7; 10 bases align to TRBD1. J gave up 5 bases and V 8 bases, and 9 bases lay outside the gene matches. The germline V gene has CDR1 SNHLY and CDR2 FYNNEI. The CDR3 loop spans 14 amino acids. The CDR3, as DNA: TGTGCCAGCCCGAAGGGGACAGGGGAACACGAGCAGTACTTC. This codes for CASPKGTGEHEQYF.

The sample holds one count of this clone. The chain joins TRBV12-5 to TRBJ2-3, with D maybe TRBD2 (6 bases). The CDR3 length is 14 residues. CDR1 and CDR2 from the germline V gene are LGHNT and FRNRAP. Trimming left V 5 bases short and J 4 bases short, with 13 bases between. CDR3 in amino acids: CASGPPAGPDTQYF. CDR3 in DNA: TGTGCTAGTGGTCCACCCGCGGGGCCAGATACGCAGTATTTT.

The chain recombines TRBV9 with TRBJ1-1; a possible D gene is TRBD1 (5 bases). Germline V gene sequence: CDR1 SGDLS, CDR2 YYNGEE. The CDR3 has 14 amino acids. The V gene lost 2 bases and the J gene lost 1 base, with 9 bases spanning the gap. The CDR3 DNA reads TGTGCCAGCAGCGTCGGGGGTGAGAACACTGAAGCTTTCTTT. This codes for CASSVGGENTEAFF.

The gene calls are TRBV27 and TRBJ2-3; 13 nucleotides match TRBD2. This CDR3 region has 17 residues. Germline V lookup: CDR1 MNHEY, CDR2 SMNVEV (reference sequence). V shed 7 bases, J shed 5 bases, and the junction held 12 bases outside the gene matches. This CDR3 reads CASIPFGLAGAKDTQYF. CDR3 in DNA: TGTGCCAGCATCCCGTTCGGACTAGCGGGAGCTAAAGATACGCAGTATTTT.

The chain combines TRBV28 with TRBJ2-7; D remains unclear. CDR3 length equals 13 residues. The V and J ends lost 2 bases and 0 bases respectively, with 5 bases between them. Germline assignment: CDR1 MDHEN and CDR2 SYDVKM. The CDR3 DNA is TGTGCCAGCAGTTTAGACTTCTCCTACGAGCAGTACTTC. Its protein is CASSLDFSYEQYF. Full variable domain (rest looked up from reference TRBV28 and TRBJ2-7): DVKVTQSSRYLVKRTGEKVFLECVQDMDHENMFWYRQDPGLGLRLIYFSYDVKMKEKGDIPEGYSVSREKKERFSLILESASTNQTSMYLCASSLDFSYEQYFGPGTRLTVT.

V usage is TRBV28 and J usage is TRBJ2-5, with 12 bases identical to TRBD2. This CDR3 region has 14 residues. CDR1 and CDR2 (germline): MDHEN, SYDVKM. V dropped 6 bases and J dropped 2; count of bases not matched to a gene: 1. CDR3 region: CASRGLAGQETQYF. The CDR3 DNA is TGTGCCAGCAGGGGACTAGCGGGTCAAGAGACCCAGTACTTC.

The genes are TRBV13 and TRBJ2-7; 11 bases are shared with TRBD2. Germline CDR1 is PRHDT and CDR2 is FYEKMQ (reference sequence). CDR3 length: 16 amino acids. The V gene end was trimmed by 7 bases and the J gene end by 2 bases; junction bases not matched to a gene: 10. The CDR3 sequence is CASTSRTSGQAYEQYF. In DNA form, the CDR3 reads TGTGCCAGCACCTCCCGGACTAGCGGGCAAGCCTACGAGCAGTACTTC.

The chain combines TRBV19 with TRBJ1-2; D is possibly TRBD1 (6 bases). The CDR3 is 15 residues long. CDR1 and CDR2 from the germline V gene are LNHDA and SQIVND (reference sequence). V lost 2 bases to trimming and J lost 7 bases, with 17 bases between them. The chain's CDR3 is CASSIPYTGIFGYTF. The CDR3 coding sequence is TGTGCCAGTAGTATACCGTACACAGGGATATTTGGCTACACCTTC.

The chain uses TRBV9 and TRBJ1-2; unclear D gene. Looked up from germline, CDR1 is SGDLS and CDR2 is YYNGEE. Between the trimmed V and J ends, which lost 4 bases and 8 bases, there was a span of 15 bases. The CDR3 spans 13 residues. CDR3: CASSFRFSEGYTF. The DNA of the CDR3 is TGTGCCAGCAGCTTTCGATTTTCTGAGGGCTACACCTTC.

The V gene is TRBV28, the J gene TRBJ2-3; tentative D call: TRBD2 (6 bases). With 4 bases removed from V and 4 bases from J, the gap between germline ends came to 18 bases. The germline gives CDR1 MDHEN, CDR2 SYDVKM. CDR3 length: 16 residues. The CDR3 DNA follows: TGTGCCAGCAGTTCAGAGGGCGGGGAGGTCTCAGATACGCAGTATTTT. This translates into CASSSEGGEVSDTQYF.

The chain recombines TRBV9 with TRBJ1-2; 10 positions match TRBD1. CDR3 size: 15 residues. Germline values: CDR1 SGDLS, CDR2 YYNGEE. J lost 1 base, V lost 4 bases, and 4 bases had no gene match. CDR3 sequence reads: CASSPGTGVNYGYTF. The CDR3 nucleotides are TGTGCCAGCAGCCCCGGGACAGGGGTTAACTATGGCTACACCTTC.

J is TRBJ2-3 and V is TRBV19; weak D call: TRBD1 (6 bases). This CDR3 is 16 amino acids long. Trimming took 3 bases from V and 4 from J, leaving 17 bases between them. The germline V gene encodes CDR1 LNHDA and CDR2 SQIVND (reference sequence). CDR3 DNA: TGTGCCAGTAGTATTTGGTCCAGGGGCGCCGCAGATACGCAGTATTTT. Its protein product is CASSIWSRGAADTQYF.

The chain recombines TRBV5-1 with TRBJ2-1, with D tentatively TRBD1 (5 bases). The CDR3 consists of 13 residues. V lost 7 bases and J 4 bases, leaving 12 bases between the germline ends. CDR1 and CDR2 (germline): SGHRS, YFSETQ. Written as DNA, the CDR3 is TGCGCCAGCTGGGGTCAGGGATACAATGAGCAGTTCTTC. It yields the protein CASWGQGYNEQFF.

The V and J genes are TRBV7-2 and TRBJ2-7; TRBD2 aligns across 12 bases. The V gene end was trimmed by 2 bases and the J gene end by 4 bases; junction bases not matched to a gene: 12. The CDR3 runs to 18 residues. CDR1 SGHTA and CDR2 FQGNSA come from the germline V gene. In nucleotides, the CDR3 is TGTGCCAGCAGCTTAAGGTCTAGCGGGAGGGCCTCTGGGTACGAGCAGTACTTC. This codes for CASSLRSSGRASGYEQYF.

The rearrangement links TRBV3-1 (or the pseudogene TRBV3-2) to TRBJ1-2; possible D gene TRBD1, 5 bases. Germline CDR1 LGHDT, CDR2 YNNKEL (reference sequence). This CDR3 comprises 18 residues. V lost 4 bases and J lost 8, with 29 bases in between. The CDR3 is CASSRGPGGGDISTGYTF. CDR3 nucleotide sequence: TGTGCCAGCAGCCGAGGGCCGGGGGGTGGAGACATCTCGACGGGCTACACCTTC.